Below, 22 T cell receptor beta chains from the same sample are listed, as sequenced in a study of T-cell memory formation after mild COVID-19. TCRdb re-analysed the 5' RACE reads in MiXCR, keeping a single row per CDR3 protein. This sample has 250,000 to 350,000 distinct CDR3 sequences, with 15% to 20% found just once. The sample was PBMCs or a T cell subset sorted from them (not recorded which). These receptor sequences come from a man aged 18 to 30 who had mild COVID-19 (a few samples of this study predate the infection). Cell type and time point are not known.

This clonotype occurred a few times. The CDR3: CASSLEGEETQYF. DNA of the CDR3: TGCGCCAGCAGCCTTGAAGGGGAAGAGACCCAGTACTTC. The chain links TRBV4-1 to TRBJ2-5; D is perhaps TRBD1 (5 bases). This CDR3 is built from 13 residues. Between the trimmed V and J ends, which lost 4 bases and 3 bases, there was a span of 9 bases. Germline V gene lookup returns CDR1 MGHRA and CDR2 YSYEKL.

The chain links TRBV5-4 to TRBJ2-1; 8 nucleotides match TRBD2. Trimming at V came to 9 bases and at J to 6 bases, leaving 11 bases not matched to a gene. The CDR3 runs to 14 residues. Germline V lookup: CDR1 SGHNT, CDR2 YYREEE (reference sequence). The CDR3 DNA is TGTGCCACGTCCGGGGGGGCCGAAGTCAATGAGCAGTTCTTC. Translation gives CATSGGAEVNEQFF.

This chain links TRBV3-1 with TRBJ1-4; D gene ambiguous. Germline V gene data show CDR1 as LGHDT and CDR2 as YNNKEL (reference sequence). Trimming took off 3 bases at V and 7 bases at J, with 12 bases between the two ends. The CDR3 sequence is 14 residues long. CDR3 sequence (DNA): TGTGCCAGCAGCCACCAAGGCGGATCTGAAAAACTGTTTTTT. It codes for CASSHQGGSEKLFF.

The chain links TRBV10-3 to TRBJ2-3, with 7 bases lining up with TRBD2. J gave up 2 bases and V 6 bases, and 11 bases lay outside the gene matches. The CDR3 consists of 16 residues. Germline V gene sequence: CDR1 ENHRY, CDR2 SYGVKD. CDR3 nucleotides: TGTGCCATCAGCCGGGGGGAGGGGCTCAACACAGATACGCAGTATTTT. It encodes CAISRGEGLNTDTQYF.

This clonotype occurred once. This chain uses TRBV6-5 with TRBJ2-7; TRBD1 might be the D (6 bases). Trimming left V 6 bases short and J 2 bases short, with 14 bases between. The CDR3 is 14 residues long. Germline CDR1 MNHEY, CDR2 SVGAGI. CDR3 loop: CASRALTGTYEQYF. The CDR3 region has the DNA TGTGCCAGCAGGGCCCTCACAGGGACCTACGAGCAGTACTTC.

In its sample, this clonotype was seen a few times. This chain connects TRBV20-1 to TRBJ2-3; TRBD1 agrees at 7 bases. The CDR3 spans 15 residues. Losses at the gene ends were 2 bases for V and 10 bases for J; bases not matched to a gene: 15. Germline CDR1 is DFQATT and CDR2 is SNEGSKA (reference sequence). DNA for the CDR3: TGCAGTGCTAGACGGCCCGGGACAGCCACCGGCCCGCAGTATTTT. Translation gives CSARRPGTATGPQYF.

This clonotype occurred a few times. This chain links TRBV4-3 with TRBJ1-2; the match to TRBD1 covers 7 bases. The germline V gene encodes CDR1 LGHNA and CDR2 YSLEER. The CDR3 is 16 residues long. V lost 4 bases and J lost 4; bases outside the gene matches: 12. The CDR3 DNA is TGCGCCAGCAGCCGCTCGGACAGGTCCCTGGTCTATGGCTACACCTTC. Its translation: CASSRSDRSLVYGYTF.

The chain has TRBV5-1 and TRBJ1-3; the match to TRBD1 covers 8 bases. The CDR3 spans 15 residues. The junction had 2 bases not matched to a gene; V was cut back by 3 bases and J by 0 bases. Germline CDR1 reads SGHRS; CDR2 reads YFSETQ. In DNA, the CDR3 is TGCGCCAGCAGCTCGGGACAGGCCTCTGGAAACACCATATATTTT. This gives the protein CASSSGQASGNTIYF.

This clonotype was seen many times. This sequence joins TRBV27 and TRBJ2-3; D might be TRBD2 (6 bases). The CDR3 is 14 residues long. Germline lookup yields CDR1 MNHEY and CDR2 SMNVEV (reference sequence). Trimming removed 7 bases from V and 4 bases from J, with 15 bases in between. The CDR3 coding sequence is TGTGCCAGCATGGCCCTAGCGAAGCCAGATACGCAGTATTTT. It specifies CASMALAKPDTQYF.

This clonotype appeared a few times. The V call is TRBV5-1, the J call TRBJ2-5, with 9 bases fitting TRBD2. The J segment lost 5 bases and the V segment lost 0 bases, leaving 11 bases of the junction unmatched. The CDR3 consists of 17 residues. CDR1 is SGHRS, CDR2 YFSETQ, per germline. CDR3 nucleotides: TGCGCCAGCAGCTTGGCCGGGACTAGCCGGGCATGGGAGACCCAGTACTTC. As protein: CASSLAGTSRAWETQYF.

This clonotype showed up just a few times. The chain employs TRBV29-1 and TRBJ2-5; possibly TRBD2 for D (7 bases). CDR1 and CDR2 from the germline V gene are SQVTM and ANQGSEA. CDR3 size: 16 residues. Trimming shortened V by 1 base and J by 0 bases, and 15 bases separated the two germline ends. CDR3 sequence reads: CSVEGYAGAYQETQYF. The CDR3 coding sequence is TGCAGCGTTGAAGGTTACGCGGGGGCGTACCAAGAGACCCAGTACTTC.

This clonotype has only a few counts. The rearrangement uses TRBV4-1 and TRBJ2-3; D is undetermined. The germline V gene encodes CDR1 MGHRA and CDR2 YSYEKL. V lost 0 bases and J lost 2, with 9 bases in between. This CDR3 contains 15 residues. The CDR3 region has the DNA TGCGCCAGCAGCCAAGAACGGGCCAACACAGATACGCAGTATTTT. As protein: CASSQERANTDTQYF.

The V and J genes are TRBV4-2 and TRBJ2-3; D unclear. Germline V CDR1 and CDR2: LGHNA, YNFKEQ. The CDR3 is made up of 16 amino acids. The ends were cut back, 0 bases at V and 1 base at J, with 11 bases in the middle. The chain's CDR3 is CASSQDGRGGTDTQYF. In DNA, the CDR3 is TGTGCCAGCAGCCAAGATGGACGCGGAGGCACAGATACGCAGTATTTT.

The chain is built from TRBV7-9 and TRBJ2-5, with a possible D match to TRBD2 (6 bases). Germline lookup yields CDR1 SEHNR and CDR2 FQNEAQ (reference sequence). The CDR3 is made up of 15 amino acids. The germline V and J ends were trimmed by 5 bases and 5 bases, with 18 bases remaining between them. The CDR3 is CASSTPRGAGETQYF. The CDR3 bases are TGTGCCAGCAGCACCCCTCGGGGCGCGGGGGAGACCCAGTACTTC.

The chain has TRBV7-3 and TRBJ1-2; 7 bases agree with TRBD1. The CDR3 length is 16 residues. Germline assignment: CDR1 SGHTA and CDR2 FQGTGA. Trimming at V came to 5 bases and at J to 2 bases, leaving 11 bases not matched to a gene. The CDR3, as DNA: TGTGCCAGCAGCCCCTCGGGGGACAGAGCGAACTATGGCTACACCTTC. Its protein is CASSPSGDRANYGYTF.

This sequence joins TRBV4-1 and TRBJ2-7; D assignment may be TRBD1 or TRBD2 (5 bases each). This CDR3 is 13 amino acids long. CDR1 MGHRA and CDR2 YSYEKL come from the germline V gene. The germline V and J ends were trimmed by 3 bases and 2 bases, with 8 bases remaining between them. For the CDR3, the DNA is TGCGCCAGCAGCCAGGGGGAGACCTACGAGCAGTACTTC. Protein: CASSQGETYEQYF.

The CDR3 protein is CASSLGSSGGYTDTQYF. In nucleotides, the CDR3 is TGCGCCAGCAGCTTGGGCTCTAGCGGGGGATACACAGATACGCAGTATTTT. V gene TRBV5-1 combines with J gene TRBJ2-3; 10 positions match TRBD2. Looked up from germline, CDR1 is SGHRS and CDR2 is YFSETQ. V shed 0 bases, J shed 2 bases, and the junction held 6 bases outside the gene matches. This CDR3 comprises 17 residues.

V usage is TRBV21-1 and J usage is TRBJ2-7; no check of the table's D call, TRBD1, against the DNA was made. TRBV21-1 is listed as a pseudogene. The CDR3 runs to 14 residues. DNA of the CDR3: TGTGCCAGCCGGGACGACAGGGGCCCCTCCGAGCAGTACGTC. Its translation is CASRDDRGPSEQYV.

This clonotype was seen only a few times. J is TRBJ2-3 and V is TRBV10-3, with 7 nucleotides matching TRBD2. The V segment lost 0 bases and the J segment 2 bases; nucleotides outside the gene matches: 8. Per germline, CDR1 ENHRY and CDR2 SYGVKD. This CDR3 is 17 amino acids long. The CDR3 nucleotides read TGTGCCATCAGTGAGTCCACCCTTCGGGGGGTCACAGATACGCAGTATTTT. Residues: CAISESTLRGVTDTQYF.

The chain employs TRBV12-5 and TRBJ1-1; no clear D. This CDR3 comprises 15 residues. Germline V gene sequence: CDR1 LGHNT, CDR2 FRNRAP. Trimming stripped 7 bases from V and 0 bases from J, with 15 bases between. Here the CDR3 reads CASVAGAIMNTEAFF. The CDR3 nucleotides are TGTGCTAGTGTGGCAGGCGCTATCATGAACACTGAAGCTTTCTTT.

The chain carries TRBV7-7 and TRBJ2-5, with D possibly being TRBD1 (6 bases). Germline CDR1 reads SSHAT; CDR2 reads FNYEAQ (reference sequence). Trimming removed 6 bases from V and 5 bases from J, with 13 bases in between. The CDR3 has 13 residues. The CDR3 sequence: CASSIQGFETQYF. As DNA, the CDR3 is TGTGCCAGCAGTATACAGGGTTTTGAGACCCAGTACTTC. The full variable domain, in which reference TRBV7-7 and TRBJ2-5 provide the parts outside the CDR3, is GAGVSQSPRYKVTKRGQDVTLRCDPISSHATLYWYQQALGQGPEFLTYFNYEAQPDKSGLPSDRFSAERPEGSISTLTIQRTEQRDSAMYRCASSIQGFETQYFGPGTRLLVL.

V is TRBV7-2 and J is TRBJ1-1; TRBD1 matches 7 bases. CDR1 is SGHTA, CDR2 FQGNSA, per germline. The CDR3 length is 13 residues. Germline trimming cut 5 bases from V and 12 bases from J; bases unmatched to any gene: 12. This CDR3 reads CASSQKPGRGTFF. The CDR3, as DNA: TGTGCCAGCAGCCAAAAACCAGGCAGGGGGACTTTCTTT.